Each of the 8 T cell receptor beta chains below was sequenced from the same sample in a study of cytomegalovirus exposure and HLA in healthy donors. A multiplex PCR was run with 60 Vbeta primers and 13 Jbeta primers. Clones were read by immunoSEQ multiplex PCR, and TCRdb kept only the in-frame ones, dropping some. The table lists about 250,000 clones, over 90% of them singletons. The material sequenced was PBMCs. The origin of the receptors is a girl aged 2 to 9 in good health and CMV-seronegative.

The chain links TRBV11-2 to TRBJ2-7; 14 bases match TRBD2. J was trimmed by 5 bases and V by 2 bases; bases with no gene match: 2. The CDR3 covers 15 residues. CDR1 is SGHAT, CDR2 FQNNGV, per germline. The CDR3, as DNA: TGTGCCAGCAGCTTAAGGGGACTAGCGGGAGACGAGCAGTACTTC. This sequence encodes CASSLRGLAGDEQYF.

The V and J genes are TRBV4-1 and TRBJ2-4; D is possibly TRBD1 (6 bases). The V gene's germline CDR1 is MGHRA and CDR2 YSYEKL. The CDR3 extends over 17 amino acids. The germline V and J ends were trimmed by 4 bases and 6 bases, with 22 bases remaining between them. CDR3 protein: CASSLNPGHFMVNIQYF. Here the CDR3 DNA reads TGCGCCAGCAGCCTAAATCCGGGACACTTTATGGTAAACATTCAGTACTTC.

The chain joins TRBV11-3 to TRBJ2-7; TRBD1 aligns across 10 bases. CDR1 is SGHNT, CDR2 YENEEA, per germline. The CDR3 has 19 residues. J was trimmed by 6 bases and V by 2 bases; bases with no gene match: 19. The DNA of the CDR3 is TGTGCCAGCAGCTTACCAAATGCCCCCGGGACAGGGGCAACCTGCGAGCAGTACTTC. It yields the protein CASSLPNAPGTGATCEQYF. The full variable domain, completed using reference TRBV11-3 and TRBJ2-7, is EAGVVQSPRYKIIEKKQPVAFWCNPISGHNTLYWYLQNLGQGPELLIRYENEEAVDDSQLPKDRFSAERLKGVDSTLKIQPAELGDSAVYLCASSLPNAPGTGATCEQYFGPGTRLTVT.

The chain uses TRBV7-9 and TRBJ1-1; TRBD1 might be the D (5 bases). CDR1 is SEHNR, CDR2 FQNEAQ, per germline (reference sequence). V was shortened by 4 bases and J by 3 bases, with 15 bases between the two germline ends. The length of the CDR3 is 15 residues. DNA of the CDR3: TGTGCCAGCAGCTCAGGAAGTGCGGGGGACACTGAAGCTTTCTTT. As protein: CASSSGSAGDTEAFF. Supplemented by reference TRBV7-9 and TRBJ1-1, the full variable domain reads DTGVSQNPRHKITKRGQNVTFRCDPISEHNRLYWYRQTLGQGPEFLTYFQNEAQLEKSRLLSDRFSAERPKGSFSTLEIQRTEQGDSAMYLCASSSGSAGDTEAFFGQGTRLTVV.

V and J are TRBV11-2 and TRBJ2-3; the D gene is possibly TRBD1 (5 bases). Looked up from germline, CDR1 is SGHAT and CDR2 is FQNNGV. Trimming took 5 bases from V and 4 from J, leaving 10 bases between them. The CDR3 is 13 amino acids. As DNA, the CDR3 is TGTGCCAGCAGCACCGGACAAGCAGATACGCAGTATTTT. Amino acids: CASSTGQADTQYF.

This clone has a handful of counts. This sequence joins TRBV21-1 and TRBJ2-5; the D call TRBD2 from the table was never checked on the DNA. TRBV21-1 is a pseudogene locus. CDR3 length: 14 amino acids. The CDR3, as DNA: TGTGCCAGCAGCAAAGAAGCGTTCTCGGAGACCCAGTACTTC. Translated, it gives CASSKEAFSETQYF.

This clone was counted a single time. The genes are TRBV5-6 and TRBJ2-7; D unresolved. The CDR3 sequence is 11 residues long. Germline V CDR1 and CDR2: SGHDT, YYEEEE. Trimming shortened V by 7 bases and J by 7 bases, and 12 bases separated the two germline ends. The CDR3 sequence: CASGPLWEQYF. The CDR3 DNA follows: TGTGCCAGCGGCCCCCTCTGGGAGCAGTACTTC.

This rearrangement joins TRBV4-1 to TRBJ1-2; D gene ambiguous. The V end was cut by 6 bases, the J end by 6 bases, with 20 bases between. The CDR3 runs 15 residues. Germline V gene data show CDR1 as MGHRA and CDR2 as YSYEKL. This chain's CDR3 is CASRPEITAAHGYTF. The CDR3, as DNA: TGCGCCAGCAGGCCCGAGATAACCGCTGCTCATGGCTACACCTTC.